This TCR beta chain was identified during a study of OX40 agonist ivuxolimab in advanced cancers. With respect to this clone: Its matching antigen is unknown.

The protocol was immunoSEQ multiplex PCR, while the TCRdb copy is restricted to in-frame clones and leaves out a portion. Here the sample spans some 57,000 clones, more than 75% being singletons. This CDR3 region has 14 residues. Germline V gene sequence: CDR1 GTSNPN, CDR2 SVGIG (reference sequence). Between the trimmed V and J ends, which lost 2 bases and 0 bases, there was a span of 9 bases. General study results and limits: In the 0.1 to 3.0 mg/kg range, CD4+ and CD8+ blood T cells had expanded clonally by week 6. What antigens the expanded peripheral T cells recognized was never established.

The TCR sequence derives from an adult with an advanced solid tumor such as melanoma, head and neck, liver or kidney cancer. Specimen: CD4+ or CD8+ T cells sorted from blood, collected in a trial of the OX40 agonist ivuxolimab. The chain couples TRBV30 to TRBJ2-3, with D tentatively TRBD1 or TRBD2 (5 bases each). CDR3 sequence: CAWSTGQSTDTQYF. Written as DNA, the CDR3 is TGTGCCTGGAGTACGGGGCAAAGCACAGATACGCAGTATTTT.